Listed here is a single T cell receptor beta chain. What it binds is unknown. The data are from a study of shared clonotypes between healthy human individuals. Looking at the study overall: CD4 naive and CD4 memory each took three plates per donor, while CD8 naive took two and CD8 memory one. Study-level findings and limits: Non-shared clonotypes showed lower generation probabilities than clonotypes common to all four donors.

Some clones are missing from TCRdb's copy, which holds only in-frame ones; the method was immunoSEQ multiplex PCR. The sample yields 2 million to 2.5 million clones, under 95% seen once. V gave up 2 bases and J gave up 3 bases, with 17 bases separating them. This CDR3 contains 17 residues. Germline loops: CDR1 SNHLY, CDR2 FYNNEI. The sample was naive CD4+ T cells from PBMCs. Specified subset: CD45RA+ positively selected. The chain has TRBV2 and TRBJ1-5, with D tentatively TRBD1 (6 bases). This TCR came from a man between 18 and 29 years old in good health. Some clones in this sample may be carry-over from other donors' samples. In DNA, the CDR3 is TGTGCCAGCAGTGAACTCAGGGGACAACCATCCAATCAGCCCCAGCATTTT. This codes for CASSELRGQPSNQPQHF.